These 28 T cell receptor beta chains were sequenced from one sample in a study of blood T cell repertoires in COVID-19. Sequencing was performed with immunoSEQ multiplex PCR; in TCRdb, only in-frame clones are kept and a portion is missing. The data show some 190,000 clones, 88% seen once. The sequenced sample was peripheral blood. These receptor sequences come from a human donor in a cohort sampled during active COVID-19.

This clone was observed a handful of times. Other DNA sequences in this specimen translate into the identical CDR3. The CDR3, as DNA: TGCGCCAGCAGTGAGTCTGGCAGCTCCTACGAGCAGTACTTC. This gives the protein CASSESGSSYEQYF. The chain couples TRBV10-1 to TRBJ2-7; the D is unclear. The V gene's germline CDR1 is WNHNN and CDR2 SYGVQD (reference sequence). The CDR3 is made up of 14 amino acids. V lost 0 bases to trimming and J lost 0 bases, with 6 bases between them.

J is TRBJ1-6 and V is TRBV9; no firm D call. The CDR3 spans 14 residues. Trimming stripped 0 bases from V and 9 bases from J, with 10 bases between. Germline-derived CDR1 and CDR2 are SGDLS and YYNGEE. The CDR3 bases are TGTGCCAGCAGCGTAGGTGACTCTGGTTCACCCCTCCACTTT. Translated: CASSVGDSGSPLHF. The variable domain in full, with the rest retrieved from reference TRBV9 and TRBJ1-6, is DSGVTQTPKHLITATGQRVTLRCSPRSGDLSVYWYQQSLDQGLQFLIQYYNGEERAKGNILERFSAQQFPDLHSELNLSSLELGDSALYFCASSVGDSGSPLHFGNGTRLTVT.

This clone was detected once. The chain employs TRBV29-1 and TRBJ2-5; a possible D gene is TRBD1 (6 bases). The CDR3 covers 14 residues. V was clipped by 8 bases and J by 5 bases, with 21 bases between them. Germline V lookup: CDR1 SQVTM, CDR2 ANQGSEA. The CDR3 region has the DNA TGCAGCTTTGCCTACAGGGTGCCGGGTGAGACCCAGTACTTC. It is translated as CSFAYRVPGETQYF.

The chain combines TRBV12-3 or TRBV12-4 with TRBJ1-2, with D unresolved. The V end lost 3 bases, the J end lost 8 bases, and 13 bases lay between the germline ends. The CDR3 runs to 13 residues. The CDR3 DNA sequence: TGTGCCAGCAGTTTCCGCCGTACGCGGGGCTACACCTTC. This translates into CASSFRRTRGYTF.

This sequence joins TRBV3-1 (or the pseudogene TRBV3-2) and TRBJ2-1; 10 nucleotides match TRBD1. V was pared by 2 bases and J by 8 bases, with 9 bases of the junction left unmatched. Germline CDR1 is LGHDT and CDR2 is YNNKEL (reference sequence). The CDR3 totals 16 residues. This CDR3 is CASSQRRDRGRDEQFF. Here the CDR3 DNA reads TGTGCCAGCAGCCAAAGGAGGGACAGGGGACGGGATGAGCAGTTCTTC.

This chain links TRBV9 with TRBJ2-2; D is ambiguous. V lost 5 bases and J 6 bases, leaving 20 bases between the germline ends. This CDR3 is built from 16 residues. Germline-derived CDR1 and CDR2 are SGDLS and YYNGEE. CDR3 in DNA: TGTGCCAGCAGTGACCTTGGGCCCCCAGGATCCGGGGAGCTGTTTTTT. Translating it yields CASSDLGPPGSGELFF.

This sequence joins TRBV27 and TRBJ1-2; 7 bases agree with TRBD1. The trim removed 5 bases at V and 0 bases at J, leaving 6 bases unmatched. The germline V gene encodes CDR1 MNHEY and CDR2 SMNVEV (reference sequence). The CDR3 is made up of 15 amino acids. The CDR3 bases are TGTGCCAGCAGTCCGGGACAGACCACTAACTATGGCTACACCTTC. It specifies CASSPGQTTNYGYTF.

The V and J genes are TRBV6-5 and TRBJ2-1; TRBD1 aligns across 9 bases. Germline-derived CDR1 and CDR2 are MNHEY and SVGAGI. CDR3 length: 15 residues. With 7 bases clipped from V and 4 bases from J, the junction kept 8 bases outside the gene matches. CDR3 region: CASTSGTGNYNEQFF. The DNA of the CDR3 is TGTGCCAGCACCTCCGGGACAGGGAATTACAATGAGCAGTTCTTC.

The chain couples TRBV9 to TRBJ2-7, with D maybe TRBD2 (5 bases). V was shortened by 0 bases and J by 2 bases, with 12 bases between the two germline ends. Germline-derived CDR1 and CDR2 are SGDLS and YYNGEE. This CDR3 contains 15 residues. CDR3: CASSVGLAPTYEQYF. The CDR3, as DNA: TGTGCCAGCAGCGTAGGGCTAGCACCGACCTACGAGCAGTACTTC.

The chain recombines TRBV28 with TRBJ1-1; maybe TRBD1 (6 bases). The CDR3 consists of 14 residues. The V end was cut by 7 bases, the J end by 5 bases, with 17 bases between. The V gene's germline CDR1 is MDHEN and CDR2 SYDVKM. CDR3 in amino acids: CASISQGRGTEAFF. The CDR3 nucleotides read TGTGCCAGCATTTCGCAGGGGCGGGGGACTGAAGCTTTCTTT.

This chain connects TRBV5-6 to TRBJ1-3; D not certain. Germline V gene sequence: CDR1 SGHDT, CDR2 YYEEEE. V was clipped by 0 bases and J by 0 bases, with 4 bases between them. This CDR3 spans 14 amino acids. CDR3 DNA sequence: TGTGCCAGCAGCTTGGTCGGCTCTGGAAACACCATATATTTT. Translation: CASSLVGSGNTIYF.

This rearrangement joins TRBV6-2 or TRBV6-3 to TRBJ2-2; 8 bases agree with TRBD2. V lost 2 bases, J lost 2 bases, and 7 bases stayed unmatched. From germline, CDR1 is MNHEY and CDR2 SVGEGT. The CDR3 totals 17 residues. CDR3 nucleotides: TGTGCCAGCAGTTACGCGGCGGGGGGCCCTAACACCGGGGAGCTGTTTTTT. Its protein product is CASSYAAGGPNTGELFF.

This clone was detected once. This chain links TRBV28 with TRBJ2-6; TRBD1 matches at 10 bases. This CDR3 is built from 17 residues. Germline V lookup: CDR1 MDHEN, CDR2 SYDVKM. Trimming cost V 8 bases and J 2 bases; bases outside gene matches: 9. CDR3 DNA sequence: TGTGCCAGCCACCCCTCGACAGGGGGCCCTGGGGCCAACGTCCTGACTTTC. It codes for CASHPSTGGPGANVLTF.

The rearrangement links TRBV2 to TRBJ2-7; 11 bases align to TRBD2. The CDR3 has 15 residues. Losses at the gene ends were 4 bases for V and 4 bases for J; bases not matched to a gene: 6. Germline loops: CDR1 SNHLY, CDR2 FYNNEI. CDR3 in amino acids: CASSGSGGAIYEQYF. As DNA, the CDR3 is TGTGCCAGCAGTGGTAGCGGGGGGGCGATTTACGAGCAGTACTTC. Full variable domain (rest looked up from reference TRBV2 and TRBJ2-7): EPEVTQTPSHQVTQMGQEVILRCVPISNHLYFYWYRQILGQKVEFLVSFYNNEISEKSEIFDDQFSVERPDGSNFTLKIRSTKLEDSAMYFCASSGSGGAIYEQYFGPGTRLTVT.

The chain combines TRBV6-5 with TRBJ2-5; TRBD1 matches at 7 bases. CDR3 length: 14 residues. V gave up 4 bases and J gave up 1 base; unmatched junction bases: 3. Germline loops: CDR1 MNHEY, CDR2 SVGAGI. CDR3 amino acids: CASSSDRAQETQYF. CDR3 coding DNA: TGTGCCAGCAGTTCCGACAGGGCCCAAGAGACCCAGTACTTC.

The V call is TRBV30, the J call TRBJ2-1; 7 nucleotides line up with TRBD2. The CDR3 is made up of 12 amino acids. V trimming: 3 bases; J trimming: 8 bases; junction bases outside the gene matches: 4. From germline, CDR1 is GTSNPN and CDR2 SVGIG (reference sequence). CDR3 residues: CAWRGSGHEQFF. Written as DNA, the CDR3 is TGTGCCTGGAGGGGTAGCGGGCATGAGCAGTTCTTC.

The J gene is TRBJ1-4, the V gene TRBV7-9; 7 nucleotides line up with TRBD1. CDR3 length: 12 amino acids. V lost 4 bases, J lost 12 bases, and 5 bases stayed unmatched. From germline, CDR1 is SEHNR and CDR2 FQNEAQ (reference sequence). CDR3 in amino acids: CASSYTGEELFF. In DNA form, the CDR3 reads TGTGCCAGCAGCTATACAGGGGAAGAACTGTTTTTT. Drawing the rest from reference TRBV7-9 and TRBJ1-4, the complete variable domain is DTGVSQNPRHKITKRGQNVTFRCDPISEHNRLYWYRQTLGQGPEFLTYFQNEAQLEKSRLLSDRFSAERPKGSFSTLEIQRTEQGDSAMYLCASSYTGEELFFGSGTQLSVL.

The chain combines TRBV5-8 with TRBJ1-2, with D unclear. The V gene's germline CDR1 is SGHTS and CDR2 YDEGEE. This CDR3 comprises 11 residues. Trimming took off 4 bases at V and 8 bases at J, with 9 bases between the two ends. The CDR3 sequence: CASSPRVGYTF. The CDR3 DNA is TGTGCCAGCAGCCCCCGGGTGGGCTACACCTTC.

The genes are TRBV6-2 or TRBV6-3 and TRBJ1-1, with TRBD1 identical over 8 bases. With V trimmed by 5 bases and J by 3 bases, 2 bases remained unmatched. The CDR3 is 13 residues long. In germline, CDR1 is MNHEY, CDR2 SVGEGT. The CDR3, as DNA: TGTGCCAGCAGTCGACAGGGGTACACTGAAGCTTTCTTT. Protein: CASSRQGYTEAFF.

V is TRBV2 and J is TRBJ2-6; the match to TRBD1 covers 10 bases. Germline assignment: CDR1 SNHLY and CDR2 FYNNEI. V lost 6 bases and J lost 3; bases outside the gene matches: 2. The CDR3 extends over 15 amino acids. The CDR3 nucleotides are TGTGCCAGCAGCGGACAGGGGGTTGGGGCCAACGTCCTGACTTTC. It codes for CASSGQGVGANVLTF. Variable domain in full (rest from reference TRBV2 and TRBJ2-6): EPEVTQTPSHQVTQMGQEVILRCVPISNHLYFYWYRQILGQKVEFLVSFYNNEISEKSEIFDDQFSVERPDGSNFTLKIRSTKLEDSAMYFCASSGQGVGANVLTFGAGSRLTVL.

This clone was counted between two and nine times. V usage is TRBV19 and J usage is TRBJ2-7; D not resolved. V was cut by 1 base and J by 6 bases, with 13 bases left in between. This CDR3 has 14 residues. Germline V gives CDR1 LNHDA, CDR2 SQIVND (reference sequence). This CDR3 reads CASSIVGARSEQYF. In DNA form, the CDR3 reads TGTGCCAGTAGTATAGTTGGCGCCCGGAGCGAGCAGTACTTC.

The genes are TRBV6-5 and TRBJ2-6; D uncertain. Germline values: CDR1 MNHEY, CDR2 SVGAGI. Deletions cut 6 bases from V and 2 bases from J, with 11 bases between. CDR3 size: 15 residues. The chain's CDR3 is CASSPDTPGANVLTF. The DNA of the CDR3 is TGTGCCAGCAGCCCCGACACGCCTGGGGCCAACGTCCTGACTTTC.

The genes are TRBV5-4 and TRBJ1-2; no clear D. The CDR3 sequence is 14 residues long. The V end was cut by 2 bases, the J end by 3 bases, with 11 bases between. Germline V gene data show CDR1 as SGHNT and CDR2 as YYREEE (reference sequence). The CDR3 nucleotides are TGTGCCAGCAGCTTCCCGACTACCGACTATGGCTACACCTTC. This codes for CASSFPTTDYGYTF.

The V and J genes are TRBV6-2 or TRBV6-3 and TRBJ1-2, with 7 bases that match TRBD1. After removal of 4 bases from V and 4 bases from J, the junction contained 3 bases not matched to a gene. This CDR3 region has 13 residues. Germline V lookup: CDR1 MNHEY, CDR2 SVGEGT. The CDR3 here is CASSLTGLYGYTF. Written as DNA, the CDR3 is TGTGCCAGCAGTTTGACAGGGCTCTATGGCTACACCTTC.

This chain links TRBV5-1 with TRBJ1-2, with 8 nucleotides matching TRBD1. In germline, CDR1 is SGHRS, CDR2 YFSETQ. CDR3 length: 15 residues. V was pared by 0 bases and J by 6 bases, with 7 bases of the junction left unmatched. The CDR3 is CASSLERQGTHGYTF. The CDR3 DNA follows: TGCGCCAGCAGCTTGGAGCGACAGGGGACGCATGGCTACACCTTC.

This chain uses TRBV6-5 with TRBJ1-2; unclear D gene. This CDR3 contains 13 residues. CDR1 and CDR2 from the germline V gene are MNHEY and SVGAGI. The V gene lost 6 bases and the J gene lost 4 bases, with 12 bases spanning the gap. CDR3 protein: CASRKSGFYGYTF. CDR3 coding DNA: TGTGCCAGCAGGAAATCCGGGTTCTATGGCTACACCTTC.

This clone was seen only once. The V gene is TRBV6-2 or TRBV6-3, the J gene TRBJ2-1; 12 bases line up with TRBD2. V lost 6 bases to trimming and J lost 9 bases; unmatched junction nucleotides: 12. CDR1 and CDR2 from the germline V gene are MNHEY and SVGEGT. This CDR3 comprises 16 residues. The DNA for the CDR3 is TGTGCCAGCAGCCTTACGACTAGCGGGGGCCCCGGTGAGCAGTTCTTC. Residues: CASSLTTSGGPGEQFF.

This chain links TRBV6-5 with TRBJ2-1, with 8 bases lining up with TRBD2. The CDR3 runs to 15 residues. Germline lookup yields CDR1 MNHEY and CDR2 SVGAGI. Trimming at V came to 6 bases and at J to 4 bases, leaving 8 bases not matched to a gene. In nucleotides, the CDR3 is TGTGCCAGCAGGCCAATAGCGGGATCATACAATGAGCAGTTCTTC. Protein product: CASRPIAGSYNEQFF.